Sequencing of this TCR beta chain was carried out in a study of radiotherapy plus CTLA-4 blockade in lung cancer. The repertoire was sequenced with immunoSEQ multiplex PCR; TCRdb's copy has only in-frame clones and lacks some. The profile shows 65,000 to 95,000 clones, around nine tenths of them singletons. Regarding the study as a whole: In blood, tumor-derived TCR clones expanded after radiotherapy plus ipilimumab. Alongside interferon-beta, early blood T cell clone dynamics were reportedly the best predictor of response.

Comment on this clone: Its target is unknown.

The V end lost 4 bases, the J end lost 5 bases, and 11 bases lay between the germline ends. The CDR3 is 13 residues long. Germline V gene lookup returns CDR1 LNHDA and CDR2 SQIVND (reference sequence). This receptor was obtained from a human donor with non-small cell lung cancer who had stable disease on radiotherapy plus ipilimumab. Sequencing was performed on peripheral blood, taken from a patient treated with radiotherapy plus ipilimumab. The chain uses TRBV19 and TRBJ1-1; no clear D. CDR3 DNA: TGTGCCAGTAGTACCGCTCGAGGGACTGAAGCTTTCTTT. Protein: CASSTARGTEAFF.